One T cell receptor beta chain is described in this entry. These data are taken from a study of blood T cell repertoires in COVID-19. Study overall: T cells, B-cell-depleted T cells, or PBMCs provided the cDNA or gDNA that served as material.

Repertoires were generated with immunoSEQ multiplex PCR, while TCRdb's copy carries only in-frame clones and drops some. Of roughly 78,000 clones listed, about nine tenths are singletons. The length of the CDR3 is 13 residues. V was pared by 3 bases and J by 2 bases, with 8 bases between. In germline, CDR1 is GTSNPN, CDR2 SVGIG (reference sequence). This TCR was recovered from a woman aged 55-70 years with acute or convalescent COVID-19. V is TRBV30 and J is TRBJ1-3; D gene ambiguous. Sequencing used peripheral blood. CDR3: CAWSGGTGNTIYF. In DNA form, the CDR3 reads TGTGCCTGGAGCGGAGGAACTGGAAACACCATATATTTT. Complete variable domain (other parts from reference TRBV30 and TRBJ1-3): SQTIHQWPATLVQPVGSPLSLECTVEGTSNPNLYWYRQAAGRGLQLLFYSVGIGQISSEVPQNLSASRPQDRQFILSSKKLLLSDSGFYLCAWSGGTGNTIYFGEGSWLTVV.